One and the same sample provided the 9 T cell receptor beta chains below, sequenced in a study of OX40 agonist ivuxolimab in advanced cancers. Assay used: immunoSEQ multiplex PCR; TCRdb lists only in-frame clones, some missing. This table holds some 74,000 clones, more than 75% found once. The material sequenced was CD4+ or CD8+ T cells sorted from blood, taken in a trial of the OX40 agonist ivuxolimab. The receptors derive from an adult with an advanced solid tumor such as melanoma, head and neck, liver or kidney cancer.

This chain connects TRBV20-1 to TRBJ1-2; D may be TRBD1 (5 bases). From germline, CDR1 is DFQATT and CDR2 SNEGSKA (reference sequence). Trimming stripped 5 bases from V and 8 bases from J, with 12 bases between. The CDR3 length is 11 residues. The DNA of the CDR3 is TGCAGTGCTGCGTCGACAGTCGGCTACACCTTC. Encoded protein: CSAASTVGYTF.

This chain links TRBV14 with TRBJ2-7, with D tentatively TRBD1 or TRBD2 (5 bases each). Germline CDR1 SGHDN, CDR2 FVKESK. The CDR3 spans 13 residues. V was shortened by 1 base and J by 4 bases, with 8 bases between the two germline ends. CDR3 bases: TGTGCCAGCAGCCAAGTATGGGGGTACGAGCAGTACTTC. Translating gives CASSQVWGYEQYF.

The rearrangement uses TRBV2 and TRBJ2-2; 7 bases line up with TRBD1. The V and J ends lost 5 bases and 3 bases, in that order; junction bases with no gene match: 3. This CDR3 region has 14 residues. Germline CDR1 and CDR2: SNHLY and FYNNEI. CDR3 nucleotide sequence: TGTGCCAGCAGTTACAGGGGCGACACCGGGGAGCTGTTTTTT. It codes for CASSYRGDTGELFF. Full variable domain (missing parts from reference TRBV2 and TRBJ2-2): EPEVTQTPSHQVTQMGQEVILRCVPISNHLYFYWYRQILGQKVEFLVSFYNNEISEKSEIFDDQFSVERPDGSNFTLKIRSTKLEDSAMYFCASSYRGDTGELFFGEGSRLTVL.

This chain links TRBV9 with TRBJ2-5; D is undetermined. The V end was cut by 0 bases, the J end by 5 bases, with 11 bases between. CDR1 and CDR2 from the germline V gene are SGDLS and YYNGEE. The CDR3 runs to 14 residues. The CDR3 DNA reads TGTGCCAGCAGCGTAGGTCCTTCGCGGGAGACCCAGTACTTC. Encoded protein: CASSVGPSRETQYF.

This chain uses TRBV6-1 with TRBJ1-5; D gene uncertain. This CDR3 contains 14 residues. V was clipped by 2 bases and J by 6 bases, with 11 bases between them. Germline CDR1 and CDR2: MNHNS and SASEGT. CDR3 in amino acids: CASSERTIGQPQHF. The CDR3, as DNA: TGTGCCAGCAGTGAAAGGACGATCGGTCAGCCCCAGCATTTT.

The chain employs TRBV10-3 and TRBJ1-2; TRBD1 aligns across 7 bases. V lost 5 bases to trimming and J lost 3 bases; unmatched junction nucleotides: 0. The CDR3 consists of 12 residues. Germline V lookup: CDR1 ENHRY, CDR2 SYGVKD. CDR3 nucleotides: TGTGCCATCAGTACAGGGGACTATGGCTACACCTTC. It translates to CAISTGDYGYTF.

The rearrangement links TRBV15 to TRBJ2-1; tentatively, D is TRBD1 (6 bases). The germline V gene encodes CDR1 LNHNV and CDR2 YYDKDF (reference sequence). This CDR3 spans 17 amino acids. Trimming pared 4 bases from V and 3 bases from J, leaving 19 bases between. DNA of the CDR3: TGTGCCACCAGCAATATTAAGTACTCGACAGGCTACAATGAGCAGTTCTTC. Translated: CATSNIKYSTGYNEQFF.

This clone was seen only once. The CDR3 region is CASRNARGTNTGELFF. The CDR3 nucleotides read TGTGCCAGCAGAAACGCCCGCGGGACGAACACCGGGGAGCTGTTTTTT. The chain joins TRBV7-8 to TRBJ2-2, with D possibly TRBD2 on 6 matching bases. The CDR3 length is 16 residues. V lost 6 bases and J lost 0, with 14 bases in between. Per germline, CDR1 SGHVS and CDR2 FQNEAQ.

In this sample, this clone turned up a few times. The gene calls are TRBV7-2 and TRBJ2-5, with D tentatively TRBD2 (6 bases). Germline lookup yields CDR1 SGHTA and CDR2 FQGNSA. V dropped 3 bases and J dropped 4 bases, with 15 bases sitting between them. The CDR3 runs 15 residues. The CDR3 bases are TGTGCCAGCAGCTTGGATAGCGTGGGAGGAGAGACCCAGTACTTC. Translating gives CASSLDSVGGETQYF.